This TCR beta chain derives from a study of T cells in Graves' hyperthyroidism and ophthalmopathy. Researchers barred patients who had uncontrolled infection, other autoimmune disease, pregnancy or lactation. The sample holds many counts of this clonotype. The CDR3 totals 15 residues. The germline gives CDR1 SGDLS, CDR2 YYNGEE. V was shortened by 0 bases and J by 0 bases, with 9 bases between the two germline ends. The source material, RNA transcripts, was used to amplify TCR beta CDR3 regions. The TCR CDR3 was amplified in a first-round RT-PCR using the HTBI primer set. Each CDR3 protein is one row after TCRdb ran MiXCR on the multiplex PCR reads. The table shows roughly 510,000 distinct CDR3 sequences, with around 43% occurring only once.

The chain carries TRBV9 and TRBJ2-5; D unclear. Sequencing was performed on peripheral blood or thyroid tissue (not recorded which). The clonotype originates from an adult woman with Graves' disease, either hyperthyroidism or ophthalmopathy (not recorded which). The CDR3 DNA is TGTGCCAGCAGCGTAGAAGCCCTACACCAAGAGACCCAGTACTTC. Encoded protein: CASSVEALHQETQYF.